This T cell receptor beta chain was documented in a study of CD8 T cells in Susac syndrome. TEMRA cells were FACS-enriched, with CD8+ and CD4+ T cells isolated negatively. The CDR3 has 15 residues. Looked up from germline, CDR1 is GTSNPN and CDR2 is SVGIG (reference sequence). Trimming pared 4 bases from V and 6 bases from J, leaving 19 bases between. Random-hexamer reverse transcription was applied to about 0.45 to 1 ug RNA. TCRdb fed the immunoSEQ multiplex PCR reads into MiXCR, producing one record per CDR3 protein. The data contain around 200,000 distinct CDR3 sequences, just under 95% of them singletons.

This receptor was identified in a human donor with multiple sclerosis. The gene calls are TRBV30 and TRBJ1-5; D perhaps matches TRBD1 (5 bases). The sample taken for sequencing was CD4+ T cells from PBMCs. CDR3 region: CAWTLPGPSGQPQHF. Here the CDR3 DNA reads TGTGCCTGGACTCTACCGGGACCCAGCGGTCAGCCCCAGCATTTT.